These 11 T cell receptor beta chains came from one sample sequenced in a study of human T cells and chemical hapten exposure. Time point here: pre-sensitization, week 0. Treatment denoted: therapeutic diphenylcyclopropenone sensitization with weekly scalp DPC. TCRdb redid the calling of the RACE reads with MiXCR, one entry per CDR3 protein. This table has about 89,000 distinct CDR3 sequences, roughly a tenth appearing once. Sequencing was performed on whole blood, taken in connection with sensitization to the hapten diphenylcyclopropenone (DPC). The receptors stem from a woman aged 60-70 years with alopecia areata. Some clones in this sample may be carry-over from other donors' samples.

Ten or more counts support this clonotype. The genes are TRBV10-3 and TRBJ1-6; D is unresolved. CDR1 is ENHRY and CDR2 is SYGVKD in the germline V gene. Trimming cost V 2 bases and J 7 bases, with 3 bases left between them. The CDR3 is made up of 12 amino acids. CDR3 loop: CAISEGNSPLHF. The CDR3 DNA is TGTGCCATCAGTGAGGGGAATTCACCCCTCCACTTT.

This clonotype has more than one count but fewer than ten. This chain connects TRBV7-9 to TRBJ1-3; unclear D gene. There are 16 residues in the CDR3. The germline gives CDR1 SEHNR, CDR2 FQNEAQ (reference sequence). V shed 1 base and J shed 0 bases, with 10 bases lying between them. DNA of the CDR3: TGTGCCAGCAGCTTAGGGCTGCTACACTCTGGAAACACCATATATTTT. It is translated as CASSLGLLHSGNTIYF.

The rearrangement joins TRBV4-2 to TRBJ2-3, with 9 bases that match TRBD1. Unmatched junction bases numbered 6, after V lost 4 bases and J lost 4 bases. The CDR3 is made up of 15 amino acids. Germline lookup yields CDR1 LGHNA and CDR2 YNFKEQ. The CDR3 spells CASSPGDREADTQYF. CDR3 coding DNA: TGTGCCAGCAGCCCGGGGGACAGGGAGGCAGATACGCAGTATTTT.

This clonotype was recorded many times. The V and J genes are TRBV7-6 and TRBJ2-2; D is uncertain. The CDR3 spans 16 residues. In germline, CDR1 is SGHVS, CDR2 FNYEAQ. V lost 3 bases and J lost 1, with 12 bases in between. CDR3 loop: CASSFTVVGNTGELFF. The DNA of the CDR3 is TGTGCCAGCAGCTTTACCGTGGTCGGGAACACCGGGGAGCTGTTTTTT.

This clonotype has at least ten counts. The CDR3 DNA follows: TGCGCCAGCAGTGCTCCCGGGGTAGGCGGCACTGAAGCTTTCTTT. This codes for CASSAPGVGGTEAFF. The rearrangement links TRBV10-2 to TRBJ1-1; D is unresolved. V was shortened by 4 bases and J by 4 bases, with 16 bases between the two germline ends. In germline, CDR1 is WSHSY, CDR2 SAAADI. This CDR3 has 15 residues.

This clonotype was counted ten times or more. The chain recombines TRBV12-3 or TRBV12-4 with TRBJ1-5; tentatively, D is TRBD1 (6 bases). The CDR3 totals 15 residues. The V end lost 6 bases, the J end lost 4 bases, and 16 bases lay between the germline ends. Here the CDR3 DNA reads TGTGCCAGCAGCCTAGGGGGGGGACCTAATCAGCCCCAGCATTTT. Translation gives CASSLGGGPNQPQHF.

There are a few counts of this clonotype. The rearrangement uses TRBV12-3 or TRBV12-4 and TRBJ1-2, with a possible D match to TRBD1 (6 bases). V lost 2 bases and J 8 bases, leaving 9 bases between the germline ends. The CDR3 extends over 12 amino acids. The CDR3 region is CASSLRGTGYTF. DNA of the CDR3: TGTGCCAGCAGTTTACGAGGGACAGGCTACACCTTC.

At least ten counts were recorded for this clonotype. V is TRBV10-3 and J is TRBJ2-7; TRBD2 aligns across 7 bases. V lost 10 bases to trimming and J lost 0 bases; unmatched junction nucleotides: 9. From germline, CDR1 is ENHRY and CDR2 SYGVKD. The CDR3 has 14 amino acids. The CDR3 nucleotides are TGTGCCACCCTCGCGGGGGAAAACTCCTACGAGCAGTACTTC. Amino acids: CATLAGENSYEQYF.

This clonotype was picked up many times. CDR3 bases: TGTGCCAGCAGCCCAGGCACTGAAGCTTTCTTT. Encoded protein: CASSPGTEAFF. The chain employs TRBV11-2 and TRBJ1-1; D unresolved. CDR3 length equals 11 residues. Germline CDR1 is SGHAT and CDR2 is FQNNGV. V was trimmed by 5 bases and J by 4 bases, leaving 5 bases between them.

The sample holds a few counts of this clonotype. This chain links TRBV7-9 with TRBJ1-1; 11 bases line up with TRBD1. The CDR3 is 15 residues long. V lost 7 bases to trimming and J lost 5 bases; unmatched junction nucleotides: 9. Germline values: CDR1 SEHNR, CDR2 FQNEAQ (reference sequence). The CDR3 loop is CASTPGQGALTEAFF. The CDR3 DNA follows: TGTGCCAGCACCCCCGGACAGGGGGCCCTTACTGAAGCTTTCTTT.

The rearrangement links TRBV2 to TRBJ1-5, with D tentatively TRBD1 (5 bases). Trimming left V 5 bases short and J 5 bases short, with 13 bases between. This CDR3 has 14 amino acids. In germline, CDR1 is SNHLY, CDR2 FYNNEI. The CDR3 here is CASSQQVEDQPQHF. In DNA form, the CDR3 reads TGTGCCAGCAGTCAACAGGTGGAGGATCAGCCCCAGCATTTT. The whole variable domain, remainder taken from reference TRBV2 and TRBJ1-5, is EPEVTQTPSHQVTQMGQEVILRCVPISNHLYFYWYRQILGQKVEFLVSFYNNEISEKSEIFDDQFSVERPDGSNFTLKIRSTKLEDSAMYFCASSQQVEDQPQHFGDGTRLSIL.